A single T cell receptor beta chain is shown here with its context. The data originate from a study of T cell changes during pregnancy in multiple sclerosis. Looked up from germline, CDR1 is MDHEN and CDR2 is SYDVKM. V lost 5 bases, J lost 7 bases, and 14 bases lay in between. The CDR3 contains 13 residues. Produced via immunoSEQ multiplex PCR; TCRdb's table is partial and in-frame only. Found here are roughly 43,000 clones, nearly 90% of them singletons; the top ten hold 1.2%. The source is a female donor with multiple sclerosis, enrolled in a pregnancy study. The chain carries TRBV28 and TRBJ1-1, with D perhaps matching TRBD1 (5 bases). The specimen was CD4+ T cells from peripheral blood mononuclear cells, collected after pregnancy. CDR3 loop: CASSPQVIGEAFF. The CDR3 DNA sequence: TGTGCCAGCAGTCCACAGGTCATCGGTGAAGCTTTCTTT.